This T cell receptor beta chain was identified during a study of monozygotic twins with inflammatory bowel disease (dated by TCRdb to the late 2010s). Turning to the overall study: In total, 28 monozygotic twin pairs made up the full study: 19 Danish pairs, all IBD-discordant, plus nine German pairs, of which four were IBD-concordant and five were IBD-discordant. The search for disease-associated traits relied mainly on comparing IBD patients with their genetically identical healthy co-twins within discordant pairs. Each individual had, on average, about 151 000 unique TCRalpha sequences and 181 000 unique TCRbeta sequences available for analysis.

Concerning this clonotype: Its recognized antigen is unknown.

A roughly 2.7 ml peripheral blood sample was drawn into PAXgene tubes per donor and stored at -80°C. Without any T cell sorting, total RNA was extracted from whole blood using the PAXgene blood miRNA kit on an automated QIAcube. Peripheral blood from monozygotic twin pairs concordant or discordant for inflammatory bowel disease was subjected to deep TCRalpha and TCRbeta repertoire profiling with unique molecular barcoding. For every twin pair, smoking habits were documented, and each individual was categorised as a current, former or never smoker. The library was made by 5' RACE. Each TCR library was prepared from about 3.5 ug of total RNA. For each sample, cDNA synthesis with SMARTScribe reverse transcriptase was split into eight separate reactions. During cDNA synthesis, template switching was used to introduce unique molecular identifiers that contained a 6-nucleotide sample barcode. TCRalpha and TCRbeta cDNA was amplified in two nested PCRs of about 17 and 10 cycles, and bead purification was carried out after each PCR. Before amplification, the cDNA was treated with uracil DNA-glycosylase and purified using the QIAquick PCR purification kit. The second PCR added Illumina TruSeq-compatible adapters along with sample-specific barcodes. Library quality and concentration were assessed using TapeStation and Qubit, and about 5 ng of each library was pooled. Sequencing of the pooled libraries was done on an Illumina HiSeq2500 single-index Rapid Run using custom sequencing primers and 2 x 100 bp reads. Per the authors' processing: MiGEC version 1.2.6 was used for UMI-based consensus assembly to correct PCR and sequencing errors. MiXCR version 2.1.1 was used to carry out V(D)J alignment, clonotype assembly and CDR3 extraction. To normalise gene usage, clonotype sharing and MAIT/NKT TCR abundance, the top 1000, 10 000 and 20 000 clonotypes in each sample were analysed. Diversity was computed as the inverse Simpson index with the vegan R package after downsampling to 27 000 UMIs. Paired Mann-Whitney U tests were applied to discordant twin pairs, with Benjamini-Hochberg correction for multiple testing. Each entry corresponds to one CDR3 protein sequence from reads that TCRdb reprocessed, and DNA is not given. TCRdb, not the authors, supplied the V and J calls. The table for this sample lists approximately 330,000 distinct CDR3 sequences. The top ten hold roughly 2% of the sample.

Broad study findings and their caveats: Repertoire similarity did not differ between concordant and discordant twins, possibly due to limited statistical power. TCRbeta repertoire diversity, by inverse Simpson index, was decreased in IBD patients compared with their healthy co-twins. Distinction between different T cell subtypes could not be achieved in the analysis. Differing immunosuppressive treatments among patients may have added background noise and inter-individual variability to the repertoires. No single strong signal or clonotype linked to IBD turned up in the results, so the idea that one exists was not supported. IBD patients shared fewer clonotypes with other individuals than healthy twins did, most markedly in patients showing signs of disease activity.

The receptor comes from a human donor with ulcerative colitis or Crohn's disease, or a healthy co-twin of an affected twin (not recorded which). What was sequenced was blood.

CDR3 region: CASSYQGSHNEQFF. The chain links TRBV6-2 or TRBV6-3 with TRBJ2-1. Reading from cysteine to phenylalanine, the CDR3 counts 14 amino acids. No DNA is given. As encoded in the germline V gene, CDR1 is MNHEY while CDR2 is SVGEGT.